This T cell receptor (beta chain) was identified during a study of Ad26.COV2.S vaccination and SARS-CoV-2 variants. Clones were read by immunoSEQ multiplex PCR, and TCRdb kept only the in-frame ones, dropping some. The sample includes about 450,000 clones, nearly 90% of them seen just once. Described treatment: about 20 received Ad26.COV2.S at low or high dose, single or two shots; about 5 received placebo; per-sample allocation not given. Material that was analyzed had been drawn on day 63 after the first vaccine or placebo injection. Germline CDR1 reads MGHRA; CDR2 reads YSYEKL. The CDR3 is 17 residues long. The junction had 8 bases not matched to a gene; V was cut back by 6 bases and J by 1 base.

The V and J genes are TRBV4-1 and TRBJ2-3, with TRBD2 matching over 12 bases. The sample was peripheral blood, taken in a trial of Ad26.COV2.S vaccine versus placebo. This receptor was taken from a person between 18 and 65 years old who received the Ad26.COV2.S COVID-19 vaccine or a placebo. DNA for the CDR3: TGCGCCAGCAGGACTAGCGGGGGAAGAATCGGCACAGATACGCAGTATTTT. This gives the protein CASRTSGGRIGTDTQYF.